These 25 T cell receptor beta chains originate from one sample sequenced in a study of blood T cell repertoires in COVID-19. Assay used: immunoSEQ multiplex PCR; TCRdb lists only in-frame clones, some missing. The sample has about 140,000 clones, 70% to 80% seen once; the top ten hold roughly 8.6%. Sequencing input: peripheral blood. These TCRs come from a woman aged 50 to 60 with active or convalescent COVID-19.

This clone has just one count. The chain is built from TRBV12-5 and TRBJ2-1; 7 nucleotides agree with TRBD2. Per germline, CDR1 LGHNT and CDR2 FRNRAP. With 6 bases clipped from V and 6 bases from J, the junction kept 8 bases outside the gene matches. The CDR3 is made up of 14 amino acids. The CDR3 DNA reads as TGTGCTAGTGGCTCCGGACTAGAGGCCAATGAGCAGTTCTTC. This gives the protein CASGSGLEANEQFF.

This chain uses TRBV4-1 with TRBJ1-2, with 11 bases identical to TRBD1. The CDR3 has 17 amino acids. Germline lookup yields CDR1 MGHRA and CDR2 YSYEKL. The V gene end was trimmed by 0 bases and the J gene end by 4 bases; junction bases not matched to a gene: 7. The CDR3: CASSQEIRDRGIYGYTF. CDR3 bases: TGCGCCAGCAGCCAAGAAATACGGGACAGGGGGATCTATGGCTACACCTTC.

The CDR3 DNA is TGCGCCAGCAGCCAAGTGACAGGGCCTTCACCCCTCCACTTT. Its protein is CASSQVTGPSPLHF. The gene calls are TRBV4-3 and TRBJ1-6, with 7 bases identical to TRBD1. CDR3 length equals 14 residues. The ends lost 1 base at V and 9 bases at J; junction bases unmatched: 3. CDR1 is LGHNA, CDR2 YSLEER, per germline.

The rearrangement links TRBV18 to TRBJ1-3; 8 positions agree with TRBD1. V lost 6 bases to trimming and J lost 2 bases; unmatched junction nucleotides: 6. From germline, CDR1 is KGHSH and CDR2 LQKENI. CDR3 length: 15 amino acids. The CDR3 DNA is TGTGCCAGCTCGGTCAGGACAGGGACTGGAAACACCATATATTTT. Amino acids: CASSVRTGTGNTIYF.

V is TRBV5-6 and J is TRBJ2-5; TRBD2 matches at 7 bases. J lost 1 base, V lost 4 bases, and 10 bases had no gene match. The CDR3 contains 16 residues. CDR1 and CDR2 (germline): SGHDT, YYEEEE. CDR3 sequence: CASSRAYLAVQETQYF. Written as DNA, the CDR3 is TGTGCCAGCAGCCGCGCCTATCTAGCGGTCCAAGAGACCCAGTACTTC.

J is TRBJ1-3 and V is TRBV29-1; 7 positions agree with TRBD1. This CDR3 has 13 amino acids. The V and J ends lost 7 bases and 3 bases, in that order; junction bases with no gene match: 6. Germline V gene sequence: CDR1 SQVTM, CDR2 ANQGSEA. CDR3 bases: TGCAGCGCTTCGACAGGGAATGGAAACACCATATATTTT. Protein sequence: CSASTGNGNTIYF.

The chain carries TRBV19 and TRBJ1-5; 12 positions agree with TRBD1. The germline V gene encodes CDR1 LNHDA and CDR2 SQIVND (reference sequence). The CDR3 loop spans 15 amino acids. DNA of the CDR3: TGTGCACTATCGGGACAGGGGGCCGAAAATCAGCCCCAGCATTTT. This gives the protein CALSGQGAENQPQHF. The variable domain in full, completed from reference TRBV19 and TRBJ1-5, reads DGGITQSPKYLFRKEGQNVTLSCEQNLNHDAMYWYRQDPGQGLRLIYYSQIVNDFQKGDIAEGYSVSREKKESFPLTVTSAQKNPTAFYLCALSGQGAENQPQHFGDGTRLSIL.

V and J are TRBV7-9 and TRBJ1-1; possibly TRBD1 for D (6 bases). V was shortened by 3 bases and J by 6 bases, with 14 bases between the two germline ends. Germline V lookup: CDR1 SEHNR, CDR2 FQNEAQ (reference sequence). The CDR3 is 14 residues long. DNA of the CDR3: TGTGCCAGCAGCTTCACAGGGAGAAATTCTGAAGCTTTCTTT. Translated: CASSFTGRNSEAFF.

CDR3 DNA sequence: TGTGCCAGCAGCGTATACCTCTACGGGGATGGGGATAACAGATATGGCTACACCTTC. Translating gives CASSVYLYGDGDNRYGYTF. The rearrangement joins TRBV9 to TRBJ1-2; D remains ambiguous. Per germline, CDR1 SGDLS and CDR2 YYNGEE. CDR3 length: 19 residues. V lost 1 base and J 5 bases, leaving 27 bases between the germline ends.

The chain joins TRBV6-6 to TRBJ1-5, with D possibly matching TRBD1 (5 bases). Germline assignment: CDR1 MNHNY and CDR2 SVGAGI (reference sequence). V was clipped by 2 bases and J by 3 bases, with 11 bases between them. The CDR3 runs 15 residues. The chain's CDR3 is CASSYGGGPNQPQHF. DNA for the CDR3: TGTGCCAGCAGTTACGGGGGAGGCCCCAATCAGCCCCAGCATTTT.

The rearrangement links TRBV7-2 to TRBJ2-5, with 9 bases aligning to TRBD2. Germline lookup yields CDR1 SGHTA and CDR2 FQGNSA. V lost 3 bases to trimming and J lost 2 bases; unmatched junction nucleotides: 1. CDR3 length: 14 residues. The CDR3 DNA is TGTGCCAGCAGCTTCGCGGGGGGGCAAGAGACCCAGTACTTC. Translation gives CASSFAGGQETQYF.

The V and J genes are TRBV5-1 and TRBJ2-3, with TRBD1 matching over 7 bases. The germline V gene encodes CDR1 SGHRS and CDR2 YFSETQ. The V gene end was trimmed by 3 bases and the J gene end by 4 bases; junction bases not matched to a gene: 8. The CDR3 sequence is 15 residues long. The DNA of the CDR3 is TGCGCCAGCAGCTCTTACTCGACAGGGCCAGATACGCAGTATTTT. It translates to CASSSYSTGPDTQYF.

This chain connects TRBV28 to TRBJ2-1; weak D call: TRBD1 (6 bases). V lost 3 bases, J lost 12 bases, and 15 bases lay in between. The CDR3 sequence is 13 residues long. Germline V gives CDR1 MDHEN, CDR2 SYDVKM. The CDR3 sequence: CASSLATGLLQFF. Written as DNA, the CDR3 is TGTGCCAGCAGTTTGGCAACAGGGTTGCTGCAGTTCTTC.

The rearrangement links TRBV7-2 to TRBJ2-1, with TRBD1 matching 7 bases. Germline trimming cut 7 bases from V and 6 bases from J; bases unmatched to any gene: 6. The CDR3 is 13 amino acids. Germline-derived CDR1 and CDR2 are SGHTA and FQGNSA. The CDR3 loop reads CASNRGQLNEQFF. CDR3 in DNA: TGTGCCAGCAACCGGGGACAGCTCAATGAGCAGTTCTTC.

This chain connects TRBV28 to TRBJ1-2, with TRBD1 matching 10 bases. CDR1 is MDHEN and CDR2 is SYDVKM in the germline V gene. The CDR3 runs 14 residues. The ends lost 10 bases at V and 3 bases at J; junction bases unmatched: 8. The CDR3 protein is CATADRGRDYGYTF. CDR3 in DNA: TGTGCCACCGCGGACAGGGGGAGGGACTATGGCTACACCTTC.

The chain employs TRBV24-1 and TRBJ1-2; D uncertain. V lost 7 bases, J lost 4 bases, and 9 bases lay in between. This CDR3 region has 12 residues. Germline CDR1 is KGHDR and CDR2 is SFDVKD. CDR3 residues: CATSPEAYGYTF. The CDR3 nucleotides read TGTGCCACCAGCCCCGAGGCCTATGGCTACACCTTC.

The genes are TRBV9 and TRBJ1-2, with D maybe TRBD1 (5 bases). This CDR3 is built from 14 residues. Trimming cost V 4 bases and J 5 bases, with 15 bases left between them. Germline V gene lookup returns CDR1 SGDLS and CDR2 YYNGEE. CDR3 protein: CASSSGGGNYGYTF. As DNA, the CDR3 is TGTGCCAGCAGCTCCGGGGGGGGAAATTATGGCTACACCTTC.

The table lists this clone with many counts. The sample holds other DNA sequences that translate to the same CDR3. The rearrangement links TRBV19 to TRBJ2-3; possibly TRBD1 for D (6 bases). Trimming pared 1 base from V and 4 bases from J, leaving 12 bases between. Germline assignment: CDR1 LNHDA and CDR2 SQIVND (reference sequence). The CDR3 consists of 15 residues. The CDR3 here is CASSIAAGVADTQYF. In nucleotides, the CDR3 is TGTGCCAGTAGTATAGCGGCAGGGGTTGCAGATACGCAGTATTTT.

This sequence joins TRBV18 and TRBJ1-1; D call uncertain. CDR3 length: 13 amino acids. V was clipped by 3 bases and J by 0 bases, with 5 bases between them. The V gene's germline CDR1 is KGHSH and CDR2 LQKENI. CDR3 DNA: TGTGCCAGCTCACCCGCGATGAACACTGAAGCTTTCTTT. It yields the protein CASSPAMNTEAFF. The whole variable domain, remainder taken from reference TRBV18 and TRBJ1-1, is NAGVMQNPRHLVRRRGQEARLRCSPMKGHSHVYWYRQLPEEGLKFMVYLQKENIIDESGMPKERFSAEFPKEGPSILRIQQVVRGDSAAYFCASSPAMNTEAFFGQGTRLTVV.

CDR3 sequence: CASRREGQGGAFF. In DNA, the CDR3 is TGTGCCAGCAGACGAGAAGGACAGGGTGGAGCTTTCTTT. The chain recombines TRBV5-6 with TRBJ1-1; the match to TRBD1 covers 8 bases. Germline CDR1 and CDR2: SGHDT and YYEEEE. V dropped 5 bases and J dropped 10; count of bases not matched to a gene: 10. This CDR3 contains 13 residues.

There are a few counts of this clone. The rearrangement uses TRBV10-3 and TRBJ1-2; 9 nucleotides align to TRBD1. After removal of 0 bases from V and 2 bases from J, the junction contained 10 bases not matched to a gene. CDR3 length: 18 residues. The germline V gene has CDR1 ENHRY and CDR2 SYGVKD. CDR3 bases: TGTGCCATCAGTGAGTCGATTTGGGACAGGGAGAAGAACTATGGCTACACCTTC. Translating it yields CAISESIWDREKNYGYTF.

This sequence joins TRBV7-8 and TRBJ2-1, with TRBD1 matching 7 bases. Germline V gives CDR1 SGHVS, CDR2 FQNEAQ. V gave up 0 bases and J gave up 1 base; unmatched junction bases: 6. The length of the CDR3 is 17 residues. DNA for the CDR3: TGTGCCAGCAGCTTAGCTACGGGACAGTTTTCCTACAATGAGCAGTTCTTC. Translating it yields CASSLATGQFSYNEQFF.

This clone was seen a handful of times. The V call is TRBV6-2 or TRBV6-3, the J call TRBJ2-1; D uncertain. The CDR3 loop spans 21 amino acids. Trimming shortened V by 2 bases and J by 2 bases, and 28 bases separated the two germline ends. CDR1 is MNHEY and CDR2 is SVGEGT in the germline V gene. For the CDR3, the DNA is TGTGCCAGCAGTTACGCCAGAACAGTCAGCCCTCCGATTCTAACCTACAATGAGCAGTTCTTC. This sequence encodes CASSYARTVSPPILTYNEQFF.

This chain joins TRBV24-1 and TRBJ1-5; maybe TRBD1 (6 bases). Trimming stripped 6 bases from V and 2 bases from J, with 10 bases between. This CDR3 has 14 residues. The germline V gene encodes CDR1 KGHDR and CDR2 SFDVKD. This CDR3 is CATSTGPGNQPQHF. For the CDR3, the DNA is TGTGCCACCAGTACAGGGCCGGGCAATCAGCCCCAGCATTTT.

This chain links TRBV11-2 with TRBJ2-3, with D possibly matching TRBD1 (6 bases). This CDR3 is built from 14 residues. Germline values: CDR1 SGHAT, CDR2 FQNNGV. Trimming stripped 5 bases from V and 6 bases from J, with 15 bases between. As DNA, the CDR3 is TGTGCCAGCAGCCCCCGGACAGATCCGGATACGCAGTATTTT. The encoded protein is CASSPRTDPDTQYF.